This is a list of T cell receptor beta chains from one sample in a study of blood T cell repertoires in COVID-19. Sequenced by immunoSEQ multiplex PCR; TCRdb stores in-frame clones only, minus some. Counted here are 300,000 to 350,000 clones, approximately 91% occurring once; the ten biggest clones make up 3% to 5%. Input material: PBMCs or T cells enriched from blood (not recorded which). The receptors were gathered from a woman in her thirties who had been exposed to COVID-19. CDR3s include the opening cysteine and the closing phenylalanine or tryptophan. The order of the fields is CDR3 protein, J gene, V gene, D gene. A D gene is named only where the DNA matches it firmly.

cdr3_aa: CASSQGGLRTDTQYF
j_call: TRBJ2-3
v_call: TRBV4-1
d_call: .

cdr3_aa: CASRTTGDTQYF
j_call: TRBJ2-3
v_call: TRBV25-1
d_call: .

cdr3_aa: CATSRSSWTSTDTQYF
j_call: TRBJ2-3
v_call: TRBV15
d_call: .

cdr3_aa: CASSQDHMAGGLYF
j_call: TRBJ2-7
v_call: TRBV4-2
d_call: TRBD2

cdr3_aa: CASSSGGLALSYNEQFF
j_call: TRBJ2-1
v_call: TRBV5-4
d_call: TRBD2

cdr3_aa: CASSPLRGGSYNEQFF
j_call: TRBJ2-1
v_call: TRBV7-2
d_call: .

cdr3_aa: CASSQGPGTGDAFF
j_call: TRBJ1-1
v_call: TRBV3-1/TRBV3-2
d_call: TRBD1

cdr3_aa: CAISESGRSSTDTQYF
j_call: TRBJ2-3
v_call: TRBV10-3
d_call: .

cdr3_aa: CASSAFRGLGHPEAFF
j_call: TRBJ1-1
v_call: TRBV9
d_call: TRBD1

cdr3_aa: CASTPPGSNQPQHF
j_call: TRBJ1-5
v_call: TRBV7-9
d_call: .

cdr3_aa: CASTSVPLYGYTF
j_call: TRBJ1-2
v_call: TRBV6-5
d_call: .

cdr3_aa: CASSPGQGLTEAFF
j_call: TRBJ1-1
v_call: TRBV5-8
d_call: TRBD1

cdr3_aa: CASYRENRNTEAFF
j_call: TRBJ1-1
v_call: TRBV6-5
d_call: .

cdr3_aa: CASSPGQTWAYAGYTF
j_call: TRBJ1-2
v_call: TRBV7-9
d_call: .

cdr3_aa: CSAREPNGYTF
j_call: TRBJ1-2
v_call: TRBV20-1
d_call: .

cdr3_aa: CASSYGTGTGKEKLFF
j_call: TRBJ1-4
v_call: TRBV6-5
d_call: TRBD1

cdr3_aa: CASRDRDADTQYF
j_call: TRBJ2-3
v_call: TRBV6-5
d_call: TRBD1

cdr3_aa: CASSQPGGRSLYEQYF
j_call: TRBJ2-7
v_call: TRBV4-1
d_call: .

cdr3_aa: CASSFSQGSGNTIYF
j_call: TRBJ1-3
v_call: TRBV7-8
d_call: .

cdr3_aa: CATRLVSYNEQFF
j_call: TRBJ2-1
v_call: TRBV6-5
d_call: .

cdr3_aa: CASSLPTNVYEQYF
j_call: TRBJ2-7
v_call: TRBV6-2/TRBV6-3
d_call: .

cdr3_aa: CASSLWSRGTDTQYF
j_call: TRBJ2-3
v_call: TRBV27
d_call: TRBD1

cdr3_aa: CASSLRQGARSSPLHF
j_call: TRBJ1-6
v_call: TRBV5-1
d_call: TRBD1

cdr3_aa: CASSQGAGNSPLHF
j_call: TRBJ1-6
v_call: TRBV5-6
d_call: TRBD1

cdr3_aa: CASSDGGTTDTQYF
j_call: TRBJ2-3
v_call: TRBV6-4
d_call: .

cdr3_aa: CASSQGTGYGYTF
j_call: TRBJ1-2
v_call: TRBV3-1/TRBV3-2
d_call: TRBD1

cdr3_aa: CASSVVGTSGGNEQFF
j_call: TRBJ2-1
v_call: TRBV9
d_call: TRBD2

cdr3_aa: CASSEDFQNTEAFF
j_call: TRBJ1-1
v_call: TRBV6-4
d_call: .

cdr3_aa: CASSKTQTNTGELFF
j_call: TRBJ2-2
v_call: TRBV9
d_call: .

cdr3_aa: CASSEEARGYTF
j_call: TRBJ1-2
v_call: TRBV6-1
d_call: .

cdr3_aa: CSARTGASSYEQYF
j_call: TRBJ2-7
v_call: TRBV29-1
d_call: TRBD1

cdr3_aa: CASSQPTGQGFATNEKLFF
j_call: TRBJ1-4
v_call: TRBV4-1
d_call: TRBD1

cdr3_aa: CAISPRDGRTDTEAFF
j_call: TRBJ1-1
v_call: TRBV10-3
d_call: .

cdr3_aa: CASSPIAGVDEQFF
j_call: TRBJ2-1
v_call: TRBV9
d_call: TRBD2

cdr3_aa: CASSPSGNSANTEAFF
j_call: TRBJ1-1
v_call: TRBV14
d_call: .

cdr3_aa: CASRGHLNTGELFF
j_call: TRBJ2-2
v_call: TRBV6-6
d_call: .

cdr3_aa: CASPKSAGWSEKLFF
j_call: TRBJ1-4
v_call: TRBV27
d_call: .

cdr3_aa: CASSLSGTNTEAFF
j_call: TRBJ1-1
v_call: TRBV7-6
d_call: .

cdr3_aa: CASSLGADRGPDGYTF
j_call: TRBJ1-2
v_call: TRBV5-1
d_call: TRBD1

cdr3_aa: CASSTDRSYGYTF
j_call: TRBJ1-2
v_call: TRBV12-3/TRBV12-4
d_call: .

cdr3_aa: CASSVGSGEGLRGYTF
j_call: TRBJ1-2
v_call: TRBV9
d_call: .

cdr3_aa: CASSSGQRSSYEQYF
j_call: TRBJ2-7
v_call: TRBV5-6
d_call: .

cdr3_aa: CASSYSDRAGSPLHF
j_call: TRBJ1-6
v_call: TRBV6-5
d_call: TRBD1

cdr3_aa: CATALVPQTRGELFF
j_call: TRBJ2-2
v_call: TRBV15
d_call: .

cdr3_aa: CASSSLLETQYF
j_call: TRBJ2-5
v_call: TRBV6-5
d_call: .

cdr3_aa: CASSQETGGYTEAFF
j_call: TRBJ1-1
v_call: TRBV4-2
d_call: TRBD1

cdr3_aa: CASLRSTGPWGGYTF
j_call: TRBJ1-2
v_call: TRBV6-5
d_call: .

cdr3_aa: CASSFQGNTEAFF
j_call: TRBJ1-1
v_call: TRBV12-3/TRBV12-4
d_call: .

cdr3_aa: CASSLEVGGAEETQYF
j_call: TRBJ2-5
v_call: TRBV5-1
d_call: TRBD2

cdr3_aa: CARKPPEPLTDTQYF
j_call: TRBJ2-3
v_call: TRBV6-5
d_call: .

cdr3_aa: CASSEWRGGTNYGYTF
j_call: TRBJ1-2
v_call: TRBV25-1
d_call: .

cdr3_aa: CASSSRGGPTDTQYF
j_call: TRBJ2-3
v_call: TRBV27
d_call: TRBD2

cdr3_aa: CASRQGTDGTEAFF
j_call: TRBJ1-1
v_call: TRBV4-3
d_call: TRBD1

cdr3_aa: CASSYGGGSYNSPLHF
j_call: TRBJ1-6
v_call: TRBV6-5
d_call: .

cdr3_aa: CAAGGQNYGYTF
j_call: TRBJ1-2
v_call: TRBV6-5
d_call: .

cdr3_aa: CASSWDINQPQHF
j_call: TRBJ1-5
v_call: TRBV12-3/TRBV12-4
d_call: .

cdr3_aa: CASSSGQGSPLHF
j_call: TRBJ1-6
v_call: TRBV3-1/TRBV3-2
d_call: TRBD1

cdr3_aa: CASSILTSGGQETQYF
j_call: TRBJ2-5
v_call: TRBV19
d_call: TRBD2

cdr3_aa: CASSLAWGDTEAFF
j_call: TRBJ1-1
v_call: TRBV5-6
d_call: .